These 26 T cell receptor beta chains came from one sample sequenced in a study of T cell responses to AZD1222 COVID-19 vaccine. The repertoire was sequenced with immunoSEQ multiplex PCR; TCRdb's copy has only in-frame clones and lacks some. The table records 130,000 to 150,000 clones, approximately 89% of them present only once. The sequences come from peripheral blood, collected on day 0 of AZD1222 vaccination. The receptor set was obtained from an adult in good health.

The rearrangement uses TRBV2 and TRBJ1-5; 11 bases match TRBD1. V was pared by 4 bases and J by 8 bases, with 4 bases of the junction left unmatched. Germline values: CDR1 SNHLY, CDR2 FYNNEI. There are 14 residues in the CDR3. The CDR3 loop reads CASSGTGGVEPQHF. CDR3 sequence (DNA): TGTGCCAGCAGTGGGACAGGGGGCGTCGAGCCCCAGCATTTT.

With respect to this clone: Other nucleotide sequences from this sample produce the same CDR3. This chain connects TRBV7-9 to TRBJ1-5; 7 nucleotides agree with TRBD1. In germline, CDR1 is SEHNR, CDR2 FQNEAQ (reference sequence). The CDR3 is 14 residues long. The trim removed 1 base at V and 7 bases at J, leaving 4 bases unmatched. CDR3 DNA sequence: TGTGCCAGCAGCTTAGGACAGGGCGGACAGCCCCAGCATTTT. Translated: CASSLGQGGQPQHF.

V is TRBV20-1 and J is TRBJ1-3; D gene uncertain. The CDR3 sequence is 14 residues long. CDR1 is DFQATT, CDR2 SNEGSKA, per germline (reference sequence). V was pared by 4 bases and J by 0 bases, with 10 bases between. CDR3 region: CSATEAHSGNTIYF. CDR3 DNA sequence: TGCAGTGCTACTGAAGCGCACTCTGGAAACACCATATATTTT.

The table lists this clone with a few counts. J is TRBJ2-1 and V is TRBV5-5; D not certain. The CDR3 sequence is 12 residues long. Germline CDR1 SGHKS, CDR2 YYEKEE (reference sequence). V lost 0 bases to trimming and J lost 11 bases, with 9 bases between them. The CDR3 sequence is CASSLEGGQQFF. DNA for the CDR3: TGTGCCAGCAGCTTGGAGGGTGGGCAGCAGTTCTTC.

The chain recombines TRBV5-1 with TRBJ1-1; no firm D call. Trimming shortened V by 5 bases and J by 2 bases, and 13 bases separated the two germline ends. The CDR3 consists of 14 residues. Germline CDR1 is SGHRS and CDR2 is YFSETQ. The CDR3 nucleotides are TGCGCCAGCAGATTTGAGCGGGGTAACACTGAAGCTTTCTTT. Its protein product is CASRFERGNTEAFF.

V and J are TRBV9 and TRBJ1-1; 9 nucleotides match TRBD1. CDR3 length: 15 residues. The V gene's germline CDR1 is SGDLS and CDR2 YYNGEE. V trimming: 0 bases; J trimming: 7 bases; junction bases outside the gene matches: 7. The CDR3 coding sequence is TGTGCCAGCAGCGTAGGGGACAGGGCGTCTGATGAAGCTTTCTTT. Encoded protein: CASSVGDRASDEAFF.

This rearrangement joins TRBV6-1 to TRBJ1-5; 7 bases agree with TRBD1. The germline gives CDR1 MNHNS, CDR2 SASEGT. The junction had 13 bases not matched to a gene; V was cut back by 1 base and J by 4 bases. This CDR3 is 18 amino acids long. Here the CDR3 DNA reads TGTGCCAGCAGTGAAGGCCCCGTACAGGGGTCGGGGAATCAGCCCCAGCATTTT. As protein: CASSEGPVQGSGNQPQHF.

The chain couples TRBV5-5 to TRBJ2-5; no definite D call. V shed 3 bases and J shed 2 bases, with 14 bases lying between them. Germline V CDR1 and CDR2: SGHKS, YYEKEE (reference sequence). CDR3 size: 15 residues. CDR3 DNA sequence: TGTGCCAGCAGCTCCACTCTTCTGGAGCAAGAGACCCAGTACTTC. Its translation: CASSSTLLEQETQYF.

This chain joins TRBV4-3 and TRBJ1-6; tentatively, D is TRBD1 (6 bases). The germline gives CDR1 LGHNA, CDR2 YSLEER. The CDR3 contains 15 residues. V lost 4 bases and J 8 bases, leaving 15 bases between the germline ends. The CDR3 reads CASSLYPGQDSPLHF. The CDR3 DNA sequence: TGCGCCAGCAGCCTGTACCCGGGACAAGATTCACCCCTCCACTTT.

The chain's CDR3 is CASSYSTGFKDGYTF. DNA for the CDR3: TGTGCCAGCAGTTACTCGACGGGTTTTAAGGATGGCTACACCTTC. This rearrangement joins TRBV6-5 to TRBJ1-2; D remains unclear. V lost 0 bases to trimming and J lost 6 bases, with 14 bases between them. The CDR3 is made up of 15 amino acids. CDR1 MNHEY and CDR2 SVGAGI come from the germline V gene.

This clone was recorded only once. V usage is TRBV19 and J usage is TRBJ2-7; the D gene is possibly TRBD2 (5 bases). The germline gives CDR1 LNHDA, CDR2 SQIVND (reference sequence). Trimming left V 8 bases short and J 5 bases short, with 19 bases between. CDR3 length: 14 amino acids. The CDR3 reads CASQLTHEGHEQYF. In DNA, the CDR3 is TGTGCCAGTCAGCTCACGCATGAGGGCCACGAGCAGTACTTC. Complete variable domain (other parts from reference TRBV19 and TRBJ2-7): DGGITQSPKYLFRKEGQNVTLSCEQNLNHDAMYWYRQDPGQGLRLIYYSQIVNDFQKGDIAEGYSVSREKKESFPLTVTSAQKNPTAFYLCASQLTHEGHEQYFGPGTRLTVT.

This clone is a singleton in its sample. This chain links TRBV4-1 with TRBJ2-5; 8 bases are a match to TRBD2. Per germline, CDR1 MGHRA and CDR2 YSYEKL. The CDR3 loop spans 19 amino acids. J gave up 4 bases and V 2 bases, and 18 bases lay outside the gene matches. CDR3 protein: CASSQIPPGRSGGSETQYF. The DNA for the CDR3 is TGCGCCAGCAGCCAAATACCCCCCGGTAGGAGCGGGGGATCAGAGACCCAGTACTTC.

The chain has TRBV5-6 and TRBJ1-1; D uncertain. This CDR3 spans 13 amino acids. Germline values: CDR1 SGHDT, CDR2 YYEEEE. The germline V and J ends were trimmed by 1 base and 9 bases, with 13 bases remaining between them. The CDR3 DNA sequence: TGTGCCAGCAGCTTGCTTGGCGGAGGAAAAGCTTTCTTT. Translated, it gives CASSLLGGGKAFF.

The CDR3 loop reads CASRTPSYEQYF. CDR3 DNA sequence: TGCGCCAGTCGGACACCCTCCTACGAGCAGTACTTC. The J gene is TRBJ2-7, the V gene TRBV10-2; weak D call: TRBD1 (5 bases). Trimming shortened V by 9 bases and J by 0 bases, and 9 bases separated the two germline ends. Germline assignment: CDR1 WSHSY and CDR2 SAAADI. The CDR3 totals 12 residues.

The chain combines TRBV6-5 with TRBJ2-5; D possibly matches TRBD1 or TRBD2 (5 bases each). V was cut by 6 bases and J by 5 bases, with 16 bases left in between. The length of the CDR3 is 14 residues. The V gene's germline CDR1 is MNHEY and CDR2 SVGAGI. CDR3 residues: CASSSGTASETQYF. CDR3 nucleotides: TGTGCCAGCAGCTCCGGGACCGCCTCCGAGACCCAGTACTTC.

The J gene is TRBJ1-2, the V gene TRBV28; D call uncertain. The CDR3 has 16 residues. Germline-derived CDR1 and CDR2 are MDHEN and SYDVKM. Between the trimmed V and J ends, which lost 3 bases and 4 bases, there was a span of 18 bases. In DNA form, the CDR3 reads TGTGCCAGCAGTTTTACGGGCAGACCTTTTTTCTATGGCTACACCTTC. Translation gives CASSFTGRPFFYGYTF.

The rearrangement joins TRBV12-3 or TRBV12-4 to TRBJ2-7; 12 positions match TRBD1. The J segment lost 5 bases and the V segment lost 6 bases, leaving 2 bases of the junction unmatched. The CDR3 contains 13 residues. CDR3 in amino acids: CASRGTGGHEQYF. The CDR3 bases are TGTGCCAGCAGGGGGACAGGGGGCCACGAGCAGTACTTC.

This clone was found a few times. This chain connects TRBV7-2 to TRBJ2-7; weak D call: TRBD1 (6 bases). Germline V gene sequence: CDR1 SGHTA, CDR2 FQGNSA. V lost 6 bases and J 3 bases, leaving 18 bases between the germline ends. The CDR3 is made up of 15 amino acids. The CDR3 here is CASSRIRDKGYEQYF. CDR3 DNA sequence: TGTGCCAGCAGTCGAATCCGGGACAAAGGCTACGAGCAGTACTTC.

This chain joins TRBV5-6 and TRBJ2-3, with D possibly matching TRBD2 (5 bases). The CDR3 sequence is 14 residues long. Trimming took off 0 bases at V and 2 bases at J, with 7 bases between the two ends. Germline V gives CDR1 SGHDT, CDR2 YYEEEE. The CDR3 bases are TGTGCCAGCAGCTTGGGGACTTACACAGATACGCAGTATTTT. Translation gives CASSLGTYTDTQYF.

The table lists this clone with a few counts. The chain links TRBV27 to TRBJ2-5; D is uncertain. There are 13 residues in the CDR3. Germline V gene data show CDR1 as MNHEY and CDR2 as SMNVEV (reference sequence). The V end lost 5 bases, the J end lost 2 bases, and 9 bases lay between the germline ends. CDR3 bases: TGTGCCAGCAGTGCTAGATGGCAAGAGACCCAGTACTTC. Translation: CASSARWQETQYF.

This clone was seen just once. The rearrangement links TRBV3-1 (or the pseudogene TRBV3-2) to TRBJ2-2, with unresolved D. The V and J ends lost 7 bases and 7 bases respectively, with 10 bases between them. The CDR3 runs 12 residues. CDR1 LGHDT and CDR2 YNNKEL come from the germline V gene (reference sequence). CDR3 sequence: CASTTLSGELFF. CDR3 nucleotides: TGTGCCAGCACGACCCTGAGCGGGGAGCTGTTTTTT.

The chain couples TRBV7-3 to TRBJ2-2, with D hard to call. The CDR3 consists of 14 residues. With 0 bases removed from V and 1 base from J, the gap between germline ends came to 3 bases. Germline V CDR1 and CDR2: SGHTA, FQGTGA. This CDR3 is CASSLTLNTGELFF. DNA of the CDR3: TGTGCCAGCAGCTTAACCCTGAACACCGGGGAGCTGTTTTTT.

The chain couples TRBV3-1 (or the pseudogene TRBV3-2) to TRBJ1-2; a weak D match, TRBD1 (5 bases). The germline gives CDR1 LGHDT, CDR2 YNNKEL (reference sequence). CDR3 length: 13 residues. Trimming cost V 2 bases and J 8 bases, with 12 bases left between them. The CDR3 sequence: CASSQSGGAGYTF. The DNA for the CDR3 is TGTGCCAGCAGCCAATCCGGGGGTGCGGGCTACACCTTC.

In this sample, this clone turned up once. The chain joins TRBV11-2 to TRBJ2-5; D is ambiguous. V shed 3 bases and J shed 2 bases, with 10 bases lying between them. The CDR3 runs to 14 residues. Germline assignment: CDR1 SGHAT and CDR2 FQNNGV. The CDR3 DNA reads TGTGCCAGCAGCTTTGGGCAGATACAAGAGACCCAGTACTTC. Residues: CASSFGQIQETQYF.

Written as DNA, the CDR3 is TGTGCCAGCAGTTTTGGGGGTTCGAGCAATCAGCCCCAGCATTTT. This codes for CASSFGGSSNQPQHF. V is TRBV27 and J is TRBJ1-5, with a possible D match to TRBD1 (5 bases). The CDR3 runs to 15 residues. CDR1 MNHEY and CDR2 SMNVEV come from the germline V gene (reference sequence). V was pared by 3 bases and J by 1 base, with 10 bases between.

The CDR3 sequence: CASSTGALNTEAFF. As DNA, the CDR3 is TGTGCCAGCAGCACAGGGGCTTTGAACACTGAAGCTTTCTTT. This rearrangement joins TRBV6-1 to TRBJ1-1, with 7 bases matching TRBD1. With 6 bases clipped from V and 0 bases from J, the junction kept 4 bases outside the gene matches. CDR1 MNHNS and CDR2 SASEGT come from the germline V gene. This CDR3 contains 14 residues.